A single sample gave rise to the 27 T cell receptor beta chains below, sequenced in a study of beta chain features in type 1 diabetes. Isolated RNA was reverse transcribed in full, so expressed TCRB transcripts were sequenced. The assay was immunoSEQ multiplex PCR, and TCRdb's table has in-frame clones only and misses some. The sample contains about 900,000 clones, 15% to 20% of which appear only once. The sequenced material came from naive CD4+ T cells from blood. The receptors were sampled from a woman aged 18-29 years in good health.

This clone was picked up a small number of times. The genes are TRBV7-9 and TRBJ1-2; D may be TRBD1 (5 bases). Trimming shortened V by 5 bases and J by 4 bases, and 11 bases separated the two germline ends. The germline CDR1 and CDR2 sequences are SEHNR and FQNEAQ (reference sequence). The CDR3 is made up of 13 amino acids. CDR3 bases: TGTGCCAGCAGCCTTCAGGGCTTCTATGGCTACACCTTC. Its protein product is CASSLQGFYGYTF. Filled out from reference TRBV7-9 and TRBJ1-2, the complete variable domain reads DTGVSQNPRHKITKRGQNVTFRCDPISEHNRLYWYRQTLGQGPEFLTYFQNEAQLEKSRLLSDRFSAERPKGSFSTLEIQRTEQGDSAMYLCASSLQGFYGYTFGSGTRLTVV.

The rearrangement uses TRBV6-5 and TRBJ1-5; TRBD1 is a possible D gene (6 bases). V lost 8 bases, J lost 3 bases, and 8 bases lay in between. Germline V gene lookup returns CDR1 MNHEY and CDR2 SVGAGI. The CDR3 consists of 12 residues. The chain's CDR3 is CASWDNNQPQHF. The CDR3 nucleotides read TGTGCCAGCTGGGACAACAATCAGCCCCAGCATTTT.

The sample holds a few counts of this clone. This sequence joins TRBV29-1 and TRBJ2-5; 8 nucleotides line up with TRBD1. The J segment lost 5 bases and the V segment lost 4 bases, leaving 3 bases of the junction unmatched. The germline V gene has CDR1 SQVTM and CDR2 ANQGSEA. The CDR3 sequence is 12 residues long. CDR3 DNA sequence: TGCAGCGTTGGGGACAGGTCTGAGACCCAGTACTTC. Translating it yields CSVGDRSETQYF.

The CDR3 reads CASSSLAGGPTDTQYF. DNA for the CDR3: TGCGCCAGCAGCTCCCTAGCGGGAGGGCCCACAGATACGCAGTATTTT. The chain is built from TRBV5-1 and TRBJ2-3; 12 bases match TRBD2. The CDR3 consists of 16 residues. Per germline, CDR1 SGHRS and CDR2 YFSETQ. V shed 3 bases and J 2 bases; nucleotides not matched to a gene: 4. The full variable domain, rest sourced from reference TRBV5-1 and TRBJ2-3, is KAGVTQTPRYLIKTRGQQVTLSCSPISGHRSVSWYQQTPGQGLQFLFEYFSETQRNKGNFPGRFSGRQFSNSRSEMNVSTLELGDSALYLCASSSLAGGPTDTQYFGPGTRLTVL.

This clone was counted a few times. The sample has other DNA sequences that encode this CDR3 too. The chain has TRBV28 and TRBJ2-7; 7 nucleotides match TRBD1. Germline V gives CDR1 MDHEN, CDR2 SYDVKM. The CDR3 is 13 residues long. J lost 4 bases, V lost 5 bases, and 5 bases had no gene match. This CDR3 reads CASSPGQVYEQYF. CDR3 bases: TGTGCCAGCAGTCCCGGACAGGTGTACGAGCAGTACTTC.

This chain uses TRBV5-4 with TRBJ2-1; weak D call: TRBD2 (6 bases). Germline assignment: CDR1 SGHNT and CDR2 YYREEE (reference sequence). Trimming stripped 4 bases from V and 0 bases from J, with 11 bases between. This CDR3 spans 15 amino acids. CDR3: CASSPIAVSYNEQFF. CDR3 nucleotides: TGTGCCAGCAGCCCGATAGCGGTCTCCTACAATGAGCAGTTCTTC.

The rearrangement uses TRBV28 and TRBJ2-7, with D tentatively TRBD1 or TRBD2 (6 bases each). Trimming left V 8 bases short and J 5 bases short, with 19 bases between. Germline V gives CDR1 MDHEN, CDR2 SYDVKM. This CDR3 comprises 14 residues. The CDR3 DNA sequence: TGTGCCAGCGGGGGGCATAAGTGGTTGGACGAGCAGTACTTC. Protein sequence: CASGGHKWLDEQYF.

As DNA, the CDR3 is TGCGCCAGCAGCCAAGGAAGCCGAGGCAATCAGCCCCAGCATTTT. Residues: CASSQGSRGNQPQHF. This chain joins TRBV4-1 and TRBJ1-5; D unclear. V was pared by 1 base and J by 2 bases, with 9 bases between. The CDR3 is 15 amino acids. Germline-derived CDR1 and CDR2 are MGHRA and YSYEKL.

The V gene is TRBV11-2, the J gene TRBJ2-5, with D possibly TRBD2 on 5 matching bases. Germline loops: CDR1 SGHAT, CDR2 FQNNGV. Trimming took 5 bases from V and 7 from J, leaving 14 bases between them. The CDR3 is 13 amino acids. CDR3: CASSPDYTGTQYF. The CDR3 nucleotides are TGTGCCAGCAGCCCTGACTACACCGGGACCCAGTACTTC.

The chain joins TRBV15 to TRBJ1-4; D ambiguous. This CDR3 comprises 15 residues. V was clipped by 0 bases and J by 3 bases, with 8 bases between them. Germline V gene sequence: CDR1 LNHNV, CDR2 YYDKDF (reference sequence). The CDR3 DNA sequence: TGTGCCACCAGCAGAGATCCGCAACCTAATGAAAAACTGTTTTTT. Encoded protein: CATSRDPQPNEKLFF.

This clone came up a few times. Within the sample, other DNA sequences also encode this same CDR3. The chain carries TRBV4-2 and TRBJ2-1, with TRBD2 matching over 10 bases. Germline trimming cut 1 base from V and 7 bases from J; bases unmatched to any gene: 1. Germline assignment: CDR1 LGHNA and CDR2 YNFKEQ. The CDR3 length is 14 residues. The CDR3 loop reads CASSQVGLANEQFF. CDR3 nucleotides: TGTGCCAGCAGCCAAGTGGGACTAGCGAATGAGCAGTTCTTC.

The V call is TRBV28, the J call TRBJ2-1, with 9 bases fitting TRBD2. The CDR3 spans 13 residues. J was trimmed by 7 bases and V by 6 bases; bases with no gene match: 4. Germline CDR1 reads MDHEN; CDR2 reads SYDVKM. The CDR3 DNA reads TGTGCCAGCAGGGGTAGCGGGAGTAATGAGCAGTTCTTC. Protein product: CASRGSGSNEQFF. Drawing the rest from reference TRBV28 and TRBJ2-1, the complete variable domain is DVKVTQSSRYLVKRTGEKVFLECVQDMDHENMFWYRQDPGLGLRLIYFSYDVKMKEKGDIPEGYSVSREKKERFSLILESASTNQTSMYLCASRGSGSNEQFFGPGTRLTVL.

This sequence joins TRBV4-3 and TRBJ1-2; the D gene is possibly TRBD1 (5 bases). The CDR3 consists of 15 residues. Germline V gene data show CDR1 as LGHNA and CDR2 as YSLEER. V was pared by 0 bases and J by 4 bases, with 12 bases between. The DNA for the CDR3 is TGCGCCAGCAGCCAAGATCGGGGGGGATTCTATGGCTACACCTTC. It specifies CASSQDRGGFYGYTF.

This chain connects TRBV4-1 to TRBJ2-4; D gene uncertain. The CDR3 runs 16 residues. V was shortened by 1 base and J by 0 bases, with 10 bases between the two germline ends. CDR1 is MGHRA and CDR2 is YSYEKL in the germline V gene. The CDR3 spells CASSQGATGAKNIQYF. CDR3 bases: TGCGCCAGCAGCCAAGGAGCCACGGGAGCCAAAAACATTCAGTACTTC.

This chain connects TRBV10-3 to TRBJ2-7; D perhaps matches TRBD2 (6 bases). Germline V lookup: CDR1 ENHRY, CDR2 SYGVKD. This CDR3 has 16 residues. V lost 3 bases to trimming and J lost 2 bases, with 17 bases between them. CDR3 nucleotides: TGTGCCATCAGTGAAAAATCAGGGAGGCGGCCCTACGAGCAGTACTTC. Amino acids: CAISEKSGRRPYEQYF.

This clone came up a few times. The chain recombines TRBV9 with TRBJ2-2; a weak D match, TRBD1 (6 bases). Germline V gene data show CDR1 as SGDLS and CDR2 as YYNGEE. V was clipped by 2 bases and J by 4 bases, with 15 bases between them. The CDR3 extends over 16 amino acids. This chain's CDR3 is CASSVTGFGGTGELFF. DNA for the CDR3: TGTGCCAGCAGCGTCACAGGGTTTGGCGGCACCGGGGAGCTGTTTTTT.

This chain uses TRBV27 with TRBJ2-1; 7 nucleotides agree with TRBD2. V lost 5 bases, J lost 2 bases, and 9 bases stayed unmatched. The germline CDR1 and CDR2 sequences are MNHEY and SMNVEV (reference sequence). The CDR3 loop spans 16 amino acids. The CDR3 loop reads CASSVITSVTYNEQFF. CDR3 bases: TGTGCCAGCAGTGTAATAACTAGCGTTACCTACAATGAGCAGTTCTTC.

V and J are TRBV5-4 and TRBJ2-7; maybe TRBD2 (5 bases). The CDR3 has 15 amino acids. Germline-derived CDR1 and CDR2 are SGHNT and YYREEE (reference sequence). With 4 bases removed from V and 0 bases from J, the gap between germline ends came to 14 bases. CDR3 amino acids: CASSQVERDSYEQYF. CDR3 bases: TGTGCCAGCAGCCAAGTCGAGAGGGACTCCTACGAGCAGTACTTC.

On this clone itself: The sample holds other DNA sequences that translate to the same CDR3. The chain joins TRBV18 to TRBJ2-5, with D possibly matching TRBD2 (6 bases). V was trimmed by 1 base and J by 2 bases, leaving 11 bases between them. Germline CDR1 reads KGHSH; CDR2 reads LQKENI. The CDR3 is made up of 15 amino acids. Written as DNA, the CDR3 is TGTGCCAGCTCACCACGGAGCGGGCAACAAGAGACCCAGTACTTC. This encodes CASSPRSGQQETQYF.

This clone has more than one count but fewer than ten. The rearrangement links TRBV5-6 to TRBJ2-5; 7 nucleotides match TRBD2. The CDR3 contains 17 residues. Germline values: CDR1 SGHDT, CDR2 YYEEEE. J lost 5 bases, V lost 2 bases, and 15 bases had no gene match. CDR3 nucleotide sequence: TGTGCCAGCAGCTTTAGGGACTACCCTCGATGGATGGAGACCCAGTACTTC. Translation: CASSFRDYPRWMETQYF. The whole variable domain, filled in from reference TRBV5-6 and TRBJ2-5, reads DAGVTQSPTHLIKTRGQQVTLRCSPKSGHDTVSWYQQALGQGPQFIFQYYEEEERQRGNFPDRFSGHQFPNYSSELNVNALLLGDSALYLCASSFRDYPRWMETQYFGPGTRLLVL.

This chain's CDR3 is CASSLGGQGHGNTIYF. The CDR3 coding sequence is TGTGCCAGCAGCTTGGGAGGTCAAGGGCATGGAAACACCATATATTTT. This chain joins TRBV13 and TRBJ1-3; no reliable D call. Deletions cut 3 bases from V and 3 bases from J, with 15 bases between. Germline lookup yields CDR1 PRHDT and CDR2 FYEKMQ (reference sequence). The CDR3 is 16 amino acids.

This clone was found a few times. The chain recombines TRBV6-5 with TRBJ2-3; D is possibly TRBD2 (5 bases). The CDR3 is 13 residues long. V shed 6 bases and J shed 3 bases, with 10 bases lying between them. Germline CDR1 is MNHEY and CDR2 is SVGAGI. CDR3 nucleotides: TGTGCCAGCAGGAGGGCTCGGACAGATACGCAGTATTTT. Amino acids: CASRRARTDTQYF.

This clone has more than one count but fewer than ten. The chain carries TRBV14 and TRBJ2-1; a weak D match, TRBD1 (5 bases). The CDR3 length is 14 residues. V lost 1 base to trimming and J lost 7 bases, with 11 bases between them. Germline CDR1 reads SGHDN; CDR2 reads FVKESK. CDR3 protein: CASSQVRESNEQFF. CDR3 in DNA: TGTGCCAGCAGCCAAGTCAGGGAATCAAATGAGCAGTTCTTC.

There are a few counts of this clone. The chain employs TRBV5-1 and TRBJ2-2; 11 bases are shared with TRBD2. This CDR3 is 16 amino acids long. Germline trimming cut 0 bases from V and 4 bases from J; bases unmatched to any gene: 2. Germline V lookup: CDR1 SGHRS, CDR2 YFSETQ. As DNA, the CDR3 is TGCGCCAGCAGCTTGGCCGGGACTAGCGGCACCGGGGAGCTGTTTTTT. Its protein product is CASSLAGTSGTGELFF.

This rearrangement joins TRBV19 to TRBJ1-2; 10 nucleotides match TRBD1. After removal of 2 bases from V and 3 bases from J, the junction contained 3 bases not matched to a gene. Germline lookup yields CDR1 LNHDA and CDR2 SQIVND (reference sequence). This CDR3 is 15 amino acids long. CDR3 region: CASSISGQGDYGYTF. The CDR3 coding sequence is TGTGCCAGTAGTATATCCGGACAGGGGGACTATGGCTACACCTTC.

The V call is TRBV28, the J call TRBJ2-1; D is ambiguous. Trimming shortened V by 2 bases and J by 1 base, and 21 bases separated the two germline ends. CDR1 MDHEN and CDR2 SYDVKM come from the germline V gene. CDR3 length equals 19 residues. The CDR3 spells CASSLGKRWASGSYNEQFF. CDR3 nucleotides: TGTGCCAGCAGTTTAGGGAAGAGGTGGGCATCGGGTTCCTACAATGAGCAGTTCTTC.

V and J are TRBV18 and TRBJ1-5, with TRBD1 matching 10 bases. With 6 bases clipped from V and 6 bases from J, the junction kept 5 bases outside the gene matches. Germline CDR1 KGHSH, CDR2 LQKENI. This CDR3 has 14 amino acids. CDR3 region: CASSLGQGSQPQHF. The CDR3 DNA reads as TGTGCCAGCTCGCTGGGACAGGGGAGTCAGCCCCAGCATTTT.